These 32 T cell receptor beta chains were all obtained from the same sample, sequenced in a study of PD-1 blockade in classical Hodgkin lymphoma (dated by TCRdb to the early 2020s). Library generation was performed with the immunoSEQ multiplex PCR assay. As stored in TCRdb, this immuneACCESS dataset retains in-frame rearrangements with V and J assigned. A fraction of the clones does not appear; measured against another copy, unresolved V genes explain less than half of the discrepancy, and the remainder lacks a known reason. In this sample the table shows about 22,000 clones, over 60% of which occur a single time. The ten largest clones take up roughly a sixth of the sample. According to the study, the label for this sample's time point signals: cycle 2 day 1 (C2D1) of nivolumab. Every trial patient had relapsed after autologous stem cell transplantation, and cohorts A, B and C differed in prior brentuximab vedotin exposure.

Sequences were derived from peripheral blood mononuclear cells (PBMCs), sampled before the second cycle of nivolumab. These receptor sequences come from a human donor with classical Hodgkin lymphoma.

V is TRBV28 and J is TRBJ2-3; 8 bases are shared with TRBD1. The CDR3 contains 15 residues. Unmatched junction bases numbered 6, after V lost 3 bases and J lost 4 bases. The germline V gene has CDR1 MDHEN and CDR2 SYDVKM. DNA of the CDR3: TGTGCCAGCAGTTTCTTGGACAGGGCCTCAGATACGCAGTATTTT. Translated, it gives CASSFLDRASDTQYF.

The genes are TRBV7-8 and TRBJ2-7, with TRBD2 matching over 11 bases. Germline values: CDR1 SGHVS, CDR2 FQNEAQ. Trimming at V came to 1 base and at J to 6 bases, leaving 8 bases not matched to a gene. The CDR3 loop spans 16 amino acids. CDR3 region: CASSLVLAGGPLEQYF. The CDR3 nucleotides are TGTGCCAGCAGCTTAGTCCTAGCGGGGGGACCCCTCGAGCAGTACTTC.

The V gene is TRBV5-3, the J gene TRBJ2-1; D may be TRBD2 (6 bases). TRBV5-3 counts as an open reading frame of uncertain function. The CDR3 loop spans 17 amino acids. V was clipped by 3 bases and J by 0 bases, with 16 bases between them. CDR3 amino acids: CARSSSIPTSSYNEQFF. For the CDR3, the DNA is TGTGCCAGAAGCTCTTCCATCCCGACTAGCTCCTACAATGAGCAGTTCTTC.

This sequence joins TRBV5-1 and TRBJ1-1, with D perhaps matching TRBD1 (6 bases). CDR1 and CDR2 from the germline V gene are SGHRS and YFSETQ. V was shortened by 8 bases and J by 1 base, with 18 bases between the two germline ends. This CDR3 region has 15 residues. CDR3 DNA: TGCGCCAGTGTACAGGGTACGTTCCGGAACACTGAAGCTTTCTTT. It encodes CASVQGTFRNTEAFF. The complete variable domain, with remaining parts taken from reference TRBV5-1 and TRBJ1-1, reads KAGVTQTPRYLIKTRGQQVTLSCSPISGHRSVSWYQQTPGQGLQFLFEYFSETQRNKGNFPGRFSGRQFSNSRSEMNVSTLELGDSALYLCASVQGTFRNTEAFFGQGTRLTVV.

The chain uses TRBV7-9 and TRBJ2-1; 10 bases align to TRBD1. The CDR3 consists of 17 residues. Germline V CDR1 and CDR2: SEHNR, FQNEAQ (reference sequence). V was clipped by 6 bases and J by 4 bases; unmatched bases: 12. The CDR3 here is CASSGAPGTGVYNEQFF. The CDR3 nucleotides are TGTGCCAGCAGTGGGGCTCCTGGGACAGGGGTTTACAATGAGCAGTTCTTC.

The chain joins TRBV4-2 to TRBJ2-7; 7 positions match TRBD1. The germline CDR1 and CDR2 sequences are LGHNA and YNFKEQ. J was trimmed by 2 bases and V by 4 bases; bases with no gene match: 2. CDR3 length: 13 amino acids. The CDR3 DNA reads TGTGCCAGCAGCCTCAGGGGGACCTACGAGCAGTACTTC. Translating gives CASSLRGTYEQYF.

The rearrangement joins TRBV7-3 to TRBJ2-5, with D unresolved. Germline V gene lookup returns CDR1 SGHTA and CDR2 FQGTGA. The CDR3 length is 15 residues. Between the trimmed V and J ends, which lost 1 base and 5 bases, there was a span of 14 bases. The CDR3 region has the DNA TGTGCCAGCAGCTTAAGGCCTGGTCCCCAGGAGACCCAGTACTTC. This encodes CASSLRPGPQETQYF.

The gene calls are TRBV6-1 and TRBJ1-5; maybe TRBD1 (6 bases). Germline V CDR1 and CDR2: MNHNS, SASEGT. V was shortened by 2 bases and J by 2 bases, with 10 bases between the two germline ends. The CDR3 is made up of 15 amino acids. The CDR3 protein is CASSERQGRNQPQHF. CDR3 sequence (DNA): TGTGCCAGCAGTGAAAGGCAGGGGCGCAATCAGCCCCAGCATTTT.

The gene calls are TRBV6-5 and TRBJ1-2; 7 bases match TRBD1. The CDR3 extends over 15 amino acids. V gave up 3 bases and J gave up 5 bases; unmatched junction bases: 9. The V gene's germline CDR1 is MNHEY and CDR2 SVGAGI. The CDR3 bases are TGTGCCAGCAGTTATTCTACAGGGGCACCATATGGCTACACCTTC. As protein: CASSYSTGAPYGYTF.

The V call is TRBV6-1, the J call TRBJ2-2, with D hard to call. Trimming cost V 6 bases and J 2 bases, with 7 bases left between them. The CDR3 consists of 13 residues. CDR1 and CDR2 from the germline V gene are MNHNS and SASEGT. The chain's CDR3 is CASRGSNTGELFF. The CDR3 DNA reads TGTGCCAGCAGGGGGTCTAACACCGGGGAGCTGTTTTTT.

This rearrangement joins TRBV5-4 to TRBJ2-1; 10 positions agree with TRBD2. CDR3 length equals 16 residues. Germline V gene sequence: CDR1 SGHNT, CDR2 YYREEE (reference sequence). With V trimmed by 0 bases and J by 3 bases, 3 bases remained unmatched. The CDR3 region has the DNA TGTGCCAGCAGCTTGGGTAGCGGGGGGAACTACAATGAGCAGTTCTTC. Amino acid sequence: CASSLGSGGNYNEQFF.

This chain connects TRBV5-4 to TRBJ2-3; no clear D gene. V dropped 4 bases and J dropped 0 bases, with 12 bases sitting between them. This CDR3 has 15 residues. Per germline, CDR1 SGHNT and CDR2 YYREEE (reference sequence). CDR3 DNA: TGTGCCAGCAGCCCGGATCTGGGAAGCACAGATACGCAGTATTTT. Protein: CASSPDLGSTDTQYF.

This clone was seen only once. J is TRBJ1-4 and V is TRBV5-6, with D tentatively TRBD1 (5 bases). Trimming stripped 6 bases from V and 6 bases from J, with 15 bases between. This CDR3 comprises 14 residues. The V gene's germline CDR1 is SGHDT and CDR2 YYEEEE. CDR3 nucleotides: TGTGCCAGCAACTTTCGGGGGGGACATGAAAAACTGTTTTTT. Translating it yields CASNFRGGHEKLFF.

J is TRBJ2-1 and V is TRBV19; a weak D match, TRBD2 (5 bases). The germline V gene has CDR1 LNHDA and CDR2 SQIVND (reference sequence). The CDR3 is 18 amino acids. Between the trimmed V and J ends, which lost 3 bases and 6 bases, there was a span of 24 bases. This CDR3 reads CASSMATSISRGSNEQFF. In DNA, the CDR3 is TGTGCCAGTAGTATGGCCACGTCCATTAGCAGAGGGAGCAATGAGCAGTTCTTC.

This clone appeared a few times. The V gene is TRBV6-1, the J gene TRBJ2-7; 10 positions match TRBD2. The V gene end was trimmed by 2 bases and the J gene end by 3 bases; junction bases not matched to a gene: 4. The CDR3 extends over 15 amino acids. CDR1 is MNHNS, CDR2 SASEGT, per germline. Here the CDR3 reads CASSESLAGDYEQYF. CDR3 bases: TGTGCCAGCAGTGAAAGTCTAGCGGGGGACTACGAGCAGTACTTC.

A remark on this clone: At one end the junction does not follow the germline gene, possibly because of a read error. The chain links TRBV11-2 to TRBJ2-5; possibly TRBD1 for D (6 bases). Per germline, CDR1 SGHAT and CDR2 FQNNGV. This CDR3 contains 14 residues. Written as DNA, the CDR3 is TGTGCCAGCAGCTTAGACACGGGACCGGGACATGCCAACTTC. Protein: CASSLDTGPGHANF.

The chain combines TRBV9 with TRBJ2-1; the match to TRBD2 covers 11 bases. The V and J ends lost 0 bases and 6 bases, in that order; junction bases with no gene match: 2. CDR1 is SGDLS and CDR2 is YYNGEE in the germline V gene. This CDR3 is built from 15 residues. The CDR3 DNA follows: TGTGCCAGCAGCGTAGTAACTAGCGGGAGCAATGAGCAGTTCTTC. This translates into CASSVVTSGSNEQFF.

CDR3 DNA: TGTGCCAGCAGCGTTCTTCTAAGCACTGAAGCTTTCTTT. Its protein product is CASSVLLSTEAFF. This sequence joins TRBV2 and TRBJ1-1; D unresolved. Trimming took 6 bases from V and 4 from J, leaving 12 bases between them. Germline loops: CDR1 SNHLY, CDR2 FYNNEI. This CDR3 is built from 13 residues.

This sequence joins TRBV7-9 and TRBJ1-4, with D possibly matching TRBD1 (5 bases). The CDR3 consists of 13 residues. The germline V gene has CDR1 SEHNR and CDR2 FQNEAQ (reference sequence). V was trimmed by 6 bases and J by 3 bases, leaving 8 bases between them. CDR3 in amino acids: CASRGAANEKLFF. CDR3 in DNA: TGTGCCAGCAGAGGGGCGGCTAATGAAAAACTGTTTTTT.

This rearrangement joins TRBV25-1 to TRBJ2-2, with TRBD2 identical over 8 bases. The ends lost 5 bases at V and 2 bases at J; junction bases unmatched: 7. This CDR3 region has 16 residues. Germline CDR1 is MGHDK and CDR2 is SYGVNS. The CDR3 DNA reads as TGTGCCAGCAGTCGAGCGGGAGCAGGAAACACCGGGGAGCTGTTTTTT. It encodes CASSRAGAGNTGELFF.

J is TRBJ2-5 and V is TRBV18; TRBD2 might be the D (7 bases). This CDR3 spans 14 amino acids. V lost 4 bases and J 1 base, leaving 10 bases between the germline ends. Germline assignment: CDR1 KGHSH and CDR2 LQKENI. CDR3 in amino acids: CASSLRGGQETQYF. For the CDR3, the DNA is TGTGCCAGCTCACTAAGGGGGGGCCAAGAGACCCAGTACTTC.

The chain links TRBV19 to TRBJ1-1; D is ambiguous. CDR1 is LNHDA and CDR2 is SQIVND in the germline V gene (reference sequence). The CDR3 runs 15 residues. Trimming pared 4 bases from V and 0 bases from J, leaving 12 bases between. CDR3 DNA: TGTGCCAGTAGTACCCCGCGGGGATTGAACACTGAAGCTTTCTTT. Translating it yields CASSTPRGLNTEAFF. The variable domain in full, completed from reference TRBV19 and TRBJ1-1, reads DGGITQSPKYLFRKEGQNVTLSCEQNLNHDAMYWYRQDPGQGLRLIYYSQIVNDFQKGDIAEGYSVSREKKESFPLTVTSAQKNPTAFYLCASSTPRGLNTEAFFGQGTRLTVV.

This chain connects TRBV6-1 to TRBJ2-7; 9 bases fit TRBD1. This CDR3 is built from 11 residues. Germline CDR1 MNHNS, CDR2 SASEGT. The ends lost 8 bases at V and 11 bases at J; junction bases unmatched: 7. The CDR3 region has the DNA TGTGCCAGCGGGCTCGGGGACAGGGAGTACTTC. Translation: CASGLGDREYF.

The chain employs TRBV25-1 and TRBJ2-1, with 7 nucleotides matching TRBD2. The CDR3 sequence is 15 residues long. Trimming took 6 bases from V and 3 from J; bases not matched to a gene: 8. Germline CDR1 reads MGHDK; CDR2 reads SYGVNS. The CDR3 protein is CASRTSGEGYNEQFF. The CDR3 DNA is TGTGCCAGCAGGACCAGCGGGGAAGGCTACAATGAGCAGTTCTTC. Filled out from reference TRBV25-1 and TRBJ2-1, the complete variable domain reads EADIYQTPRYLVIGTGKKITLECSQTMGHDKMYWYQQDPGMELHLIHYSYGVNSTEKGDLSSESTVSRIRTEHFPLTLESARPSHTSQYLCASRTSGEGYNEQFFGPGTRLTVL.

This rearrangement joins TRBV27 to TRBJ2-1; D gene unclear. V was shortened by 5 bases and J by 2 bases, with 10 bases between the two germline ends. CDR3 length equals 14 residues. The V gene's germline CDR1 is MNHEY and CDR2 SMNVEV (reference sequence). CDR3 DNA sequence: TGTGCCAGCAGTCCCTTTTTCCCCTACAATGAGCAGTTCTTC. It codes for CASSPFFPYNEQFF.

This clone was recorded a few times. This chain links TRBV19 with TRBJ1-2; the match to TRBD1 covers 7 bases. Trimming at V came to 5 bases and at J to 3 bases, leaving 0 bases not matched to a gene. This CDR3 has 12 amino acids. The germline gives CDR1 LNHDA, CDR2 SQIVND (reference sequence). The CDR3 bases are TGTGCCAGTAGTGACAGGGACTATGGCTACACCTTC. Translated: CASSDRDYGYTF.

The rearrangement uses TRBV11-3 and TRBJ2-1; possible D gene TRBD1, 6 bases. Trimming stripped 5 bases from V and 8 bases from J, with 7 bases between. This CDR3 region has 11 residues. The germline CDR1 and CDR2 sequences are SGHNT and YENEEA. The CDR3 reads CASSKGDEQFF. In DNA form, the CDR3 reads TGTGCCAGCAGCAAGGGGGATGAGCAGTTCTTC.

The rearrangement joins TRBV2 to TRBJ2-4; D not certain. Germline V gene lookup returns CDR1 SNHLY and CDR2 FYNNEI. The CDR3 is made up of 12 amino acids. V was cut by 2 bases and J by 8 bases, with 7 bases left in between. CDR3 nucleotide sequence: TGTGCCAGCAGTGAAACAAGAGACATTCAGTACTTC. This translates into CASSETRDIQYF.

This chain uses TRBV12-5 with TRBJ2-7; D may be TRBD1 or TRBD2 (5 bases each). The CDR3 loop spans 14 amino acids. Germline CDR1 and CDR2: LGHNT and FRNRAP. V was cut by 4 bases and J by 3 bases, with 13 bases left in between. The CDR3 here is CASGSPRDLYEQYF. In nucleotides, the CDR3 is TGTGCTAGTGGTTCCCCCCGGGACCTCTACGAGCAGTACTTC.

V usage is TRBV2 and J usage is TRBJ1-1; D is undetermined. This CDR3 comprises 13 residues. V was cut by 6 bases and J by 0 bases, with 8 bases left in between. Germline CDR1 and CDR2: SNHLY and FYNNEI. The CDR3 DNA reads TGTGCCAGCAGGGCGGGTATGAACACTGAAGCTTTCTTT. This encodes CASRAGMNTEAFF. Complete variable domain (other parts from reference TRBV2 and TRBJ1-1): EPEVTQTPSHQVTQMGQEVILRCVPISNHLYFYWYRQILGQKVEFLVSFYNNEISEKSEIFDDQFSVERPDGSNFTLKIRSTKLEDSAMYFCASRAGMNTEAFFGQGTRLTVV.

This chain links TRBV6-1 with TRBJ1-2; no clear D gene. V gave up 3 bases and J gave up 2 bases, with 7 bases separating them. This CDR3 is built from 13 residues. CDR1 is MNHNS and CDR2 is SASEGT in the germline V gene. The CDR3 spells CASSEALNYGYTF. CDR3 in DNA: TGTGCCAGCAGTGAGGCTCTCAACTATGGCTACACCTTC.

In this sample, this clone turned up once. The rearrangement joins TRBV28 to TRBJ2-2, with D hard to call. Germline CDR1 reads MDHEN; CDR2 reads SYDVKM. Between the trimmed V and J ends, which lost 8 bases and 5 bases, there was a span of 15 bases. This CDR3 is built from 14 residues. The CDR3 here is CASCRGAGTGELFF. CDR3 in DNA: TGTGCCAGCTGCCGAGGAGCAGGTACCGGGGAGCTGTTTTTT.